These 4 T cell receptor beta chains came from one sample sequenced in a study of T cells after yellow fever vaccination. TCRdb redid the calling of the 5' RACE reads with MiXCR, one entry per CDR3 protein. The data hold about 340,000 distinct CDR3 sequences, with roughly an eighth observed a single time. The source material was CD4+ T cells sorted from PBMCs, sampled 15 days after the yellow fever booster vaccination. The source is a young man who received the YFV17D yellow fever vaccine.

This clonotype was counted a few times. This chain uses TRBV12-3 or TRBV12-4 with TRBJ2-6; no definite D call. Trimming removed 5 bases from V and 3 bases from J, with 11 bases in between. The CDR3 length is 15 residues. The CDR3 loop reads CASSNTQNGANVLTF. In nucleotides, the CDR3 is TGTGCCAGCAGTAACACCCAGAATGGGGCCAACGTCCTGACTTTC.

This clonotype was recorded a few times. J is TRBJ2-2 and V is TRBV3-1; D uncertain. Germline lookup yields CDR1 LGHDT and CDR2 YNNKEL (reference sequence). The CDR3 totals 15 residues. Trimming removed 0 bases at V and 4 bases at J, with 9 bases between. The CDR3 loop is CASSQEIWGTGELFF. The CDR3 DNA sequence: TGTGCCAGCAGCCAAGAAATCTGGGGCACCGGGGAGCTGTTTTTT.

The gene calls are TRBV6-6 and TRBJ2-7; TRBD1 or TRBD2 may be the D gene (5 bases each). Germline values: CDR1 MNHNY, CDR2 SVGAGI (reference sequence). V lost 2 bases to trimming and J lost 0 bases, with 17 bases between them. This CDR3 has 17 residues. The CDR3, as DNA: TGTGCCAGCAGTTACCCCCGGACTGGGGACCTCTCCTACGAGCAGTACTTC. It yields the protein CASSYPRTGDLSYEQYF.

Only a few counts were recorded for this clonotype. This chain connects TRBV20-1 to TRBJ1-2; D is perhaps TRBD1 (5 bases). V lost 6 bases, J lost 0 bases, and 14 bases lay in between. Per germline, CDR1 DFQATT and CDR2 SNEGSKA (reference sequence). This CDR3 has 14 residues. CDR3 sequence (DNA): TGCAGTGCCGTTGGTGGGGCAGCTAACTATGGCTACACCTTC. This translates into CSAVGGAANYGYTF.